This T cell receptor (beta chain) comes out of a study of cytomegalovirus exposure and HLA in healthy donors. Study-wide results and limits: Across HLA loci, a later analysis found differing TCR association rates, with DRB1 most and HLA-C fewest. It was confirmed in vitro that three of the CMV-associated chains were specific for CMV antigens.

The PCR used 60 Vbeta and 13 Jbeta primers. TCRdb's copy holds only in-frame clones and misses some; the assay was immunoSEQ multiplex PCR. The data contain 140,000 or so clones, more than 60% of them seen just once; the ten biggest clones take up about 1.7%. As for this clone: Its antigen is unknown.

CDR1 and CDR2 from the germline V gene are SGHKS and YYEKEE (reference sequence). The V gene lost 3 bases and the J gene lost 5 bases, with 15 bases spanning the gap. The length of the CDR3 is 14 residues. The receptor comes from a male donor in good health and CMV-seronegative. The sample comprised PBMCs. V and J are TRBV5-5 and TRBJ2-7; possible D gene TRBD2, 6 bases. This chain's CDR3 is CASSSGVGVHEQYF. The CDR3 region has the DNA TGTGCCAGCAGCTCGGGGGTGGGGGTCCACGAGCAGTACTTC.